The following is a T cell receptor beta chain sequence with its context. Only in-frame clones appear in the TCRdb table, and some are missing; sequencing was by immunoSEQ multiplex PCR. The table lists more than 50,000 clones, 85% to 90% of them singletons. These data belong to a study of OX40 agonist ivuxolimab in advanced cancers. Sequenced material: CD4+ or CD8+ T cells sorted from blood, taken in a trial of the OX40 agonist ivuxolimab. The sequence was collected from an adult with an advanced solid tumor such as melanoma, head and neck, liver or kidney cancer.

The CDR3 bases are TGTGCCAGTAGAAGTGGGGGACTCGCCTACGAGCAGTACTTC. Translation: CASRSGGLAYEQYF. The V call is TRBV19, the J call TRBJ2-7; tentative D call: TRBD2 (6 bases). The germline CDR1 and CDR2 sequences are LNHDA and SQIVND (reference sequence). Trimming left V 6 bases short and J 2 bases short, with 14 bases between. The CDR3 consists of 14 residues.